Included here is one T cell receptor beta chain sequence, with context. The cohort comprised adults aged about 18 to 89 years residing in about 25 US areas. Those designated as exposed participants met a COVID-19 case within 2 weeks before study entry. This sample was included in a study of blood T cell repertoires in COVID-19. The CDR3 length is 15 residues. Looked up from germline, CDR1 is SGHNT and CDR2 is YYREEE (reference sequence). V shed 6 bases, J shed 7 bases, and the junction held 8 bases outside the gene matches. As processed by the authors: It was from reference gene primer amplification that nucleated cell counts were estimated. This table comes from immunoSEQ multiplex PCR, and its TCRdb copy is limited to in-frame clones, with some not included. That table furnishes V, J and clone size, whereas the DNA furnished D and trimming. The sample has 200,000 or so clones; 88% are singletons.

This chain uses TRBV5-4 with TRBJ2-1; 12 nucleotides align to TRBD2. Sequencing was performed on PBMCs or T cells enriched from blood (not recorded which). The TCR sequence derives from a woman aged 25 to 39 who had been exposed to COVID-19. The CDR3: CASTWTSGIGNEQFF. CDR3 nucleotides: TGTGCCAGCACCTGGACTAGCGGGATAGGTAATGAGCAGTTCTTC.